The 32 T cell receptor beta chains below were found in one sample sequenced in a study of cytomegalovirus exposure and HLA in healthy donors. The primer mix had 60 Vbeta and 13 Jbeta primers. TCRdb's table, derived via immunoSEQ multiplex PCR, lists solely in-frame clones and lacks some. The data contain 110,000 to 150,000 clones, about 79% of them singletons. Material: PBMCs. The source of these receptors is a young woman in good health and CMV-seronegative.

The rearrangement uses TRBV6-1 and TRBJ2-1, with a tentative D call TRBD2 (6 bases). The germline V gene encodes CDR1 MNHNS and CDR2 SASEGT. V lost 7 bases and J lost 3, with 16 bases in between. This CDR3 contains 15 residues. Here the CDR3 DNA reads TGTGCCAGCACCCCCAAGGGCGGGGACTACAATGAGCAGTTCTTC. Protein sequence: CASTPKGGDYNEQFF.

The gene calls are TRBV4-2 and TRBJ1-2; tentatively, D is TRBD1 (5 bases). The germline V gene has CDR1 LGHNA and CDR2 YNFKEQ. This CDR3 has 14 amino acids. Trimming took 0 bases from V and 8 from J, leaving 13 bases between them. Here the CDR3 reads CASSQEDSTSGYTF. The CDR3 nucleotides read TGTGCCAGCAGCCAAGAAGACAGTACCAGCGGCTACACCTTC.

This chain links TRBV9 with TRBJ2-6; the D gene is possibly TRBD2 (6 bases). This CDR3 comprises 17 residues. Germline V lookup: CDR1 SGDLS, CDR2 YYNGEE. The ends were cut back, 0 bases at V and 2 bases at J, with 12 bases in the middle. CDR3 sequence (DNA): TGTGCCAGCAGCGTAGGAGGAGGGCCCCCTGGGGCCAACGTCCTGACTTTC. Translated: CASSVGGGPPGANVLTF.

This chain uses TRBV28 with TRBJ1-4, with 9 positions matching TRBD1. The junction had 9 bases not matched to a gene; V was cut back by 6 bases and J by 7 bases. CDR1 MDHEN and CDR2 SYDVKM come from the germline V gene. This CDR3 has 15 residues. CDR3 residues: CASSRTGGAGEKLFF. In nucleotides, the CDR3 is TGTGCCAGCAGCCGCACAGGGGGCGCGGGTGAAAAACTGTTTTTT. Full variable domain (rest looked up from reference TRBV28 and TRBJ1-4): DVKVTQSSRYLVKRTGEKVFLECVQDMDHENMFWYRQDPGLGLRLIYFSYDVKMKEKGDIPEGYSVSREKKERFSLILESASTNQTSMYLCASSRTGGAGEKLFFGSGTQLSVL.

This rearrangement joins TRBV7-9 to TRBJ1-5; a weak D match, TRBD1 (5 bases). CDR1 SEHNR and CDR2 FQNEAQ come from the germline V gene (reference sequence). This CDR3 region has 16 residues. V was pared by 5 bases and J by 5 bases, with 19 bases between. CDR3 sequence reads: CASSLGGGVQDQPQHF. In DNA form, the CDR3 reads TGTGCCAGCAGCCTAGGCGGGGGAGTTCAGGATCAGCCCCAGCATTTT.

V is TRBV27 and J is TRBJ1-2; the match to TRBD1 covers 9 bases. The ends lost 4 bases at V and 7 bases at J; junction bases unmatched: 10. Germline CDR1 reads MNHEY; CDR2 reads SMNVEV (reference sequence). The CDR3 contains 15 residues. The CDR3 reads CASSWGQGGEGGYTF. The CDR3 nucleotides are TGTGCCAGCAGTTGGGGACAGGGCGGAGAAGGTGGCTACACCTTC.

This chain's CDR3 is CASSLNRETEAFF. The CDR3 DNA reads TGTGCCAGCAGCTTAAACAGGGAAACTGAAGCTTTCTTT. The chain uses TRBV7-9 and TRBJ1-1, with D perhaps TRBD1 (6 bases). CDR3 length: 13 amino acids. Looked up from germline, CDR1 is SEHNR and CDR2 is FQNEAQ (reference sequence). V was clipped by 2 bases and J by 5 bases, with 9 bases between them.

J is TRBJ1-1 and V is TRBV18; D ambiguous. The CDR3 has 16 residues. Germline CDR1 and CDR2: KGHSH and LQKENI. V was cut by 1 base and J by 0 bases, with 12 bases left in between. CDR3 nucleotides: TGTGCCAGCTCACCACGTGGAGGACCGATGAACACTGAAGCTTTCTTT. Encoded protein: CASSPRGGPMNTEAFF.

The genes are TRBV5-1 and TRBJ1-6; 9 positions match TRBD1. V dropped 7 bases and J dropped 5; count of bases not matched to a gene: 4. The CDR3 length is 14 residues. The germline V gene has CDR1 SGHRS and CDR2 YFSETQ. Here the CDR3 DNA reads TGCGCCAGCGGTACAGGGGGCGATAATTCACCCCTCCACTTT. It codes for CASGTGGDNSPLHF.

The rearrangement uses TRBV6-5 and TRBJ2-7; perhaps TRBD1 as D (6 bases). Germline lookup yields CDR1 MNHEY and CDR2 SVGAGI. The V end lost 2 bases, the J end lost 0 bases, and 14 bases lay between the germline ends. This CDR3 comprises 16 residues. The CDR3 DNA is TGTGCCAGCAGTTACGGGTGGGGGCCTAGCTCCTACGAGCAGTACTTC. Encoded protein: CASSYGWGPSSYEQYF.

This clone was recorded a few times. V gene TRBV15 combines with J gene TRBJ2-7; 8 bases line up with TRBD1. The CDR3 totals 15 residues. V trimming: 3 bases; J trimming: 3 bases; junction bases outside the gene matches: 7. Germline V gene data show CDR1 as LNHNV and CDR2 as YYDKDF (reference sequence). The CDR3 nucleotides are TGTGCCACCAGCAGTTACAAAGACAGGGGCTACGAGCAGTACTTC. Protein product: CATSSYKDRGYEQYF.

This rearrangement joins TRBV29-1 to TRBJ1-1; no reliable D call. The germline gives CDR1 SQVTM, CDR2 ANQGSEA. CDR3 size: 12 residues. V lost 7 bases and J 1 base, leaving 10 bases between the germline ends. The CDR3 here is CSARSTNTEAFF. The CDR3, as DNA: TGCAGCGCCCGATCTACGAACACTGAAGCTTTCTTT.

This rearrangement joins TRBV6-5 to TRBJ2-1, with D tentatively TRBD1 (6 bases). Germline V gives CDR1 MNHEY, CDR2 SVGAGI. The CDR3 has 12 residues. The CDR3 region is CETRRGYNEQFF. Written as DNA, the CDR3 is TGTGAGACCCGCAGGGGCTACAATGAGCAGTTCTTC.

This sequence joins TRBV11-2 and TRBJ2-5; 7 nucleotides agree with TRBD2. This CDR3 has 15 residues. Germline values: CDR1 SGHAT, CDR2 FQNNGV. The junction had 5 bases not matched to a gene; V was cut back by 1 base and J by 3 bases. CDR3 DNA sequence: TGTGCCAGCAGCTTAGGTTGGGGGGGGGAAGAGACCCAGTACTTC. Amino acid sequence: CASSLGWGGEETQYF.

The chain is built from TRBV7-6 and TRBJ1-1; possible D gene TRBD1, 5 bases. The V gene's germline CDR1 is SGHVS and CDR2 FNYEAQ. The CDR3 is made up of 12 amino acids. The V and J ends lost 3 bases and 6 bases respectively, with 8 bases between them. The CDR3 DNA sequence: TGTGCCAGCAGCTTGGGAGGGGCTGAAGCTTTCTTT. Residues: CASSLGGAEAFF.

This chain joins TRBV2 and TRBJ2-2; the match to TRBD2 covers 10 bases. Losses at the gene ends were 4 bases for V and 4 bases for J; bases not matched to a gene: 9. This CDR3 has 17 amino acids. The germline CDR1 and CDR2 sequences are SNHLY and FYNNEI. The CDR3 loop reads CASSAVSGGAGTGELFF. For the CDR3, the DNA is TGTGCCAGCAGTGCGGTGAGCGGGGGGGCCGGCACCGGGGAGCTGTTTTTT.

CDR3 DNA: TGTGCCAGCATCCCCGGACAGGCGGGCGGCACTGAAGCTTTCTTT. Translated, it gives CASIPGQAGGTEAFF. J is TRBJ1-1 and V is TRBV28, with 7 nucleotides matching TRBD1. The ends lost 7 bases at V and 4 bases at J; junction bases unmatched: 12. Germline V lookup: CDR1 MDHEN, CDR2 SYDVKM. The CDR3 is 15 residues long.

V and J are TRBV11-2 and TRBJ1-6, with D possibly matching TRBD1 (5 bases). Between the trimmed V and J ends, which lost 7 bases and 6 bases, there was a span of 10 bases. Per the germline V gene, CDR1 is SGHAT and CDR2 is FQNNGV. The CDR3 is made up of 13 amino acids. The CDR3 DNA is TGTGCCAGCACCGCGGGACCTAATTCACCCCTCCACTTT. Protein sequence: CASTAGPNSPLHF.

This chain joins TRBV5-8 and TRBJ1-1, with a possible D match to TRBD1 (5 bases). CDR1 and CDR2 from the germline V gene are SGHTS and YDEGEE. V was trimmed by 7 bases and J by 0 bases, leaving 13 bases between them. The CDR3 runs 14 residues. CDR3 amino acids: CASGWGTLNTEAFF. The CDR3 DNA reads TGTGCCAGCGGCTGGGGGACTCTGAACACTGAAGCTTTCTTT. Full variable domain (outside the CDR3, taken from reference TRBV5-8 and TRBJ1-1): EAGVTQSPTHLIKTRGQQATLRCSPISGHTSVYWYQQALGLGLQFLLWYDEGEERNRGNFPPRFSGRQFPNYSSELNVNALELEDSALYLCASGWGTLNTEAFFGQGTRLTVV.

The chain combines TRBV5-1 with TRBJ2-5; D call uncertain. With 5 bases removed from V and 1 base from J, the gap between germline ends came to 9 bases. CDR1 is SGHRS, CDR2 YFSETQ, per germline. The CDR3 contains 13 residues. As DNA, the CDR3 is TGCGCCAGCAGACCCGCAGGCCAAGAGACCCAGTACTTC. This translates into CASRPAGQETQYF.

CDR3 nucleotides: TGTGCCAGCAGCTTCGGCGGTGACACTGAAGCTTTCTTT. Residues: CASSFGGDTEAFF. The chain recombines TRBV5-4 with TRBJ1-1; D remains unclear. The CDR3 loop spans 13 amino acids. The germline V and J ends were trimmed by 2 bases and 3 bases, with 8 bases remaining between them. The germline gives CDR1 SGHNT, CDR2 YYREEE (reference sequence).

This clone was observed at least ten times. The CDR3 loop reads CASSEAGVNTEAFF. CDR3 nucleotide sequence: TGTGCCAGCAGTGAAGCCGGTGTGAACACTGAAGCTTTCTTT. The chain couples TRBV2 to TRBJ1-1; no definite D call. The CDR3 spans 14 residues. Per the germline V gene, CDR1 is SNHLY and CDR2 is FYNNEI. V was shortened by 0 bases and J by 0 bases, with 5 bases between the two germline ends.

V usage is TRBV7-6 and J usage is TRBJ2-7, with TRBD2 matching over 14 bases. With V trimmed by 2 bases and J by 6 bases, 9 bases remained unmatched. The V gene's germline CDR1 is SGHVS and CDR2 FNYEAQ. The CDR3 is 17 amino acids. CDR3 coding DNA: TGTGCCAGCAGCTTAAGACTGACTAGCGGGGGGGCCGGCGAGCAGTACTTC. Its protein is CASSLRLTSGGAGEQYF.

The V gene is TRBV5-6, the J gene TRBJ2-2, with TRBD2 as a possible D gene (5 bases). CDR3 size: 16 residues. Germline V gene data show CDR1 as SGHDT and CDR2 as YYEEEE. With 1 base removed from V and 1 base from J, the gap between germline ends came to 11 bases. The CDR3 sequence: CASSLISGENTGELFF. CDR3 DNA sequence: TGTGCCAGCAGCTTGATTTCCGGGGAGAACACCGGGGAGCTGTTTTTT.

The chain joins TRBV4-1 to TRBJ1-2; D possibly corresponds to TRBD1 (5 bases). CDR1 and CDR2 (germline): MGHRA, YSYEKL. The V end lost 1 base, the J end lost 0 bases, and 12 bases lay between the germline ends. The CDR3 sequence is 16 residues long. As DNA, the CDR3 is TGCGCCAGCAGCCAAGGGGGGGGACCCGCTAACTATGGCTACACCTTC. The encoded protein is CASSQGGGPANYGYTF.

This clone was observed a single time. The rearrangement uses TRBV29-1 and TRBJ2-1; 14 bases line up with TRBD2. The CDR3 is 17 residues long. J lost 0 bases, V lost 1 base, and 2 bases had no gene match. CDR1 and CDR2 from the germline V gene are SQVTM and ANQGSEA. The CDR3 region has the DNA TGCAGCGTTGAAGGGACTAGCGGGGGGATCTCCTACAATGAGCAGTTCTTC. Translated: CSVEGTSGGISYNEQFF.

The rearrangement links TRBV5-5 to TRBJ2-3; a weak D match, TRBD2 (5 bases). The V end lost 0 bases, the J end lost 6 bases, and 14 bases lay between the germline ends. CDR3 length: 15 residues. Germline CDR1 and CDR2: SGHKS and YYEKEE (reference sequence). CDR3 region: CASSLVPLGSDTQYF. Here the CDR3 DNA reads TGTGCCAGCAGCTTGGTCCCACTAGGGTCTGATACGCAGTATTTT.

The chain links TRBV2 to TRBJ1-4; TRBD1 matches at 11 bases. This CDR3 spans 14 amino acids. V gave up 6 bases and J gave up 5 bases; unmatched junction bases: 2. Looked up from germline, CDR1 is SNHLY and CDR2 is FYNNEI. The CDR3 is CASSRDRGNEKLFF. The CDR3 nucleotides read TGTGCCAGCAGCCGGGACAGGGGGAATGAAAAACTGTTTTTT. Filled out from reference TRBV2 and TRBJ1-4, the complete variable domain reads EPEVTQTPSHQVTQMGQEVILRCVPISNHLYFYWYRQILGQKVEFLVSFYNNEISEKSEIFDDQFSVERPDGSNFTLKIRSTKLEDSAMYFCASSRDRGNEKLFFGSGTQLSVL.

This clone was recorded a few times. CDR3 sequence (DNA): TGTGCCAGCAGCCCTACAGGGACTACCTACGAGCAGTACTTC. As protein: CASSPTGTTYEQYF. The chain carries TRBV5-4 and TRBJ2-7; D possibly corresponds to TRBD2 (7 bases). V lost 4 bases and J 2 bases, leaving 13 bases between the germline ends. This CDR3 is 14 amino acids long. Germline V lookup: CDR1 SGHNT, CDR2 YYREEE (reference sequence).

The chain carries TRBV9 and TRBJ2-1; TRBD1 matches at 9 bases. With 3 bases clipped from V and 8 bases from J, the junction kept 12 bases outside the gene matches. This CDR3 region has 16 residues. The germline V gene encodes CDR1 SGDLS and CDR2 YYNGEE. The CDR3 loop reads CASSALRTGVLDEQFF. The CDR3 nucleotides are TGTGCCAGCAGCGCGTTACGGACAGGGGTATTGGATGAGCAGTTCTTC.

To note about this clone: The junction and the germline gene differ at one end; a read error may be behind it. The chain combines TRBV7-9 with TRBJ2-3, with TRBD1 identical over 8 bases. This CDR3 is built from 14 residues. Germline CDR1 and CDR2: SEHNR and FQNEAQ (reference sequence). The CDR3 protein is CSSQDRAGTDTQYF. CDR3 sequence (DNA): TGTTCCAGCCAGGACAGGGCGGGCACAGATACGCAGTATTTT.

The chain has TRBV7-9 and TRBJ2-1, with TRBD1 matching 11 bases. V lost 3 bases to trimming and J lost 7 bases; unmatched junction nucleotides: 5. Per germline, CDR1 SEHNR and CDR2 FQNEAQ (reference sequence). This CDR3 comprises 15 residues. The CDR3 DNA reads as TGTGCCAGCAGCTTCTTCCGGGACAGGGGGAATGAGCAGTTCTTC. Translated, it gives CASSFFRDRGNEQFF.